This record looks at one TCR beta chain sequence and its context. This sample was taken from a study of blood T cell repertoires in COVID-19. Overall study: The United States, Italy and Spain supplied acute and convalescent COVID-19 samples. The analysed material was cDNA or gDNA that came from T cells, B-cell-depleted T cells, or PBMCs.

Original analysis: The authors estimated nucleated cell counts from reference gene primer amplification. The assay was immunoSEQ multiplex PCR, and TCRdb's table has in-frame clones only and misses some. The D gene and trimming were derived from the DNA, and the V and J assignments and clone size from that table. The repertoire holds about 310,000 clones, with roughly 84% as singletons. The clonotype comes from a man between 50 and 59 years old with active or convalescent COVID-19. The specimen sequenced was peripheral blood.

DNA of the CDR3: TGCAGCGTTTATGACAGGGGCGTCTTTCAGCCCCAGCATTTT. Its protein product is CSVYDRGVFQPQHF. The chain employs TRBV29-1 and TRBJ1-5; TRBD1 matches 8 bases. The V gene end was trimmed by 5 bases and the J gene end by 6 bases; junction bases not matched to a gene: 9. Germline V CDR1 and CDR2: SQVTM, ANQGSEA. CDR3 length: 14 amino acids.